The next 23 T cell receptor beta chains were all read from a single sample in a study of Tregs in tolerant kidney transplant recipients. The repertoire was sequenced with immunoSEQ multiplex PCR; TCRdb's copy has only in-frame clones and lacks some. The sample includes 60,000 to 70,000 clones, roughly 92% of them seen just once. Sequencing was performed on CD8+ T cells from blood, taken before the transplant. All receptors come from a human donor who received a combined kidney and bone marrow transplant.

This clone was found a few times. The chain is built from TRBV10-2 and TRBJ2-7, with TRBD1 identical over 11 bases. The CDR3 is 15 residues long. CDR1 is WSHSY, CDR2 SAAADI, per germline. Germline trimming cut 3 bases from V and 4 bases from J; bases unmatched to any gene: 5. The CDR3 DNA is TGCGCCAGCAGTGATCGGACAGGGGGCGAATACGAGCAGTACTTC. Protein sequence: CASSDRTGGEYEQYF.

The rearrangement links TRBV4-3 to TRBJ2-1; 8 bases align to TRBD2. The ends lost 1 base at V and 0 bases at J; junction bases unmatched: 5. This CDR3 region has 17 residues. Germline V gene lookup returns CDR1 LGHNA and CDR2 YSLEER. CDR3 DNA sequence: TGCGCCAGCAGCCAAGGTACTAGCGGCGACTCCTACAATGAGCAGTTCTTC. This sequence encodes CASSQGTSGDSYNEQFF.

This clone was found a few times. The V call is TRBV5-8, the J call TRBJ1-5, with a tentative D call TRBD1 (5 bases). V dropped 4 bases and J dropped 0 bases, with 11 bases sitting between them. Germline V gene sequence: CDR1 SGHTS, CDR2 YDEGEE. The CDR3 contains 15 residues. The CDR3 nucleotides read TGTGCCAGCAGCCTTGGGACTGCTAGCAATCAGCCCCAGCATTTT. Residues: CASSLGTASNQPQHF.

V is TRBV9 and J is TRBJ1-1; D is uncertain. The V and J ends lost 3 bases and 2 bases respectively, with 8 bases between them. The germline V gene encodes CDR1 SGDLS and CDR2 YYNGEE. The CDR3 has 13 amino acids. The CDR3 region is CASSADTNTEAFF. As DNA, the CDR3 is TGTGCCAGCAGCGCAGACACTAACACTGAAGCTTTCTTT. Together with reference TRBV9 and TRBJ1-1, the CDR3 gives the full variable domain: DSGVTQTPKHLITATGQRVTLRCSPRSGDLSVYWYQQSLDQGLQFLIQYYNGEERAKGNILERFSAQQFPDLHSELNLSSLELGDSALYFCASSADTNTEAFFGQGTRLTVV.

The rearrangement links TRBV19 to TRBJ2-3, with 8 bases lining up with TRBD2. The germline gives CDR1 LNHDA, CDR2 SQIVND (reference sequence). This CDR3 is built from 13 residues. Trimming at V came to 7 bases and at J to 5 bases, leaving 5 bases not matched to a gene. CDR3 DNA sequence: TGTGCCAGTACCACGGGGGGGCGAGATACGCAGTATTTT. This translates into CASTTGGRDTQYF.

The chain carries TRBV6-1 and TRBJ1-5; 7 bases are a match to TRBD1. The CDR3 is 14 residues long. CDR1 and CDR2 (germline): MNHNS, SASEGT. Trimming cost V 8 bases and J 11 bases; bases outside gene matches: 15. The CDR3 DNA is TGTGCCAGCGGCGGACAGGTCCGGGGTGAGACCCAGCATTTT. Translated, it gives CASGGQVRGETQHF.

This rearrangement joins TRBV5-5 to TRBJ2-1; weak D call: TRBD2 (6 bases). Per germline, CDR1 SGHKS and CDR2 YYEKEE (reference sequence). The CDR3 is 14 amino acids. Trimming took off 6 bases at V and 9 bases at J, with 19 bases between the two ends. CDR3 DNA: TGTGCCAGCATCCGGGGGACGGTCGTCCGTGAGCAGTTCTTC. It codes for CASIRGTVVREQFF.

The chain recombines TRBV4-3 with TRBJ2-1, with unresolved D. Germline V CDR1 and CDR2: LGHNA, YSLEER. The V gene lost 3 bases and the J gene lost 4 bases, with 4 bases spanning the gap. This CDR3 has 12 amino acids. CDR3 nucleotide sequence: TGCGCCAGCAGCCACACATACAATGAGCAGTTCTTC. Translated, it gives CASSHTYNEQFF.

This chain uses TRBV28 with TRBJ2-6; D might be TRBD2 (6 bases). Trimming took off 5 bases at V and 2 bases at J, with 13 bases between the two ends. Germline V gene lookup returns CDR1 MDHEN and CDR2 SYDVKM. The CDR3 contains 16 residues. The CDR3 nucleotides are TGTGCCAGCAGTGGACTAAGGAGGACTGGGGCCAACGTCCTGACTTTC. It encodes CASSGLRRTGANVLTF.

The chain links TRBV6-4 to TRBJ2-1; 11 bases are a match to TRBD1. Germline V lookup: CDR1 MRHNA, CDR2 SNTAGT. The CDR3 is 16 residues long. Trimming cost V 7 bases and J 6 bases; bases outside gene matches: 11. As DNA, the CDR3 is TGTGCCAGCAATGCGGAGGACAGGGGGCTTTGCAATGAGCAGTTCTTC. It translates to CASNAEDRGLCNEQFF.

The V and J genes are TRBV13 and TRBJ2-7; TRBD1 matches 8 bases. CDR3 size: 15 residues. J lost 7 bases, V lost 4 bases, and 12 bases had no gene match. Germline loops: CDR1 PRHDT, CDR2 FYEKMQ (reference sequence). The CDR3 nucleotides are TGTGCCAGCAGCTCTCGGGACAGGACAAGGCGGGAGCAGTACTTC. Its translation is CASSSRDRTRREQYF.

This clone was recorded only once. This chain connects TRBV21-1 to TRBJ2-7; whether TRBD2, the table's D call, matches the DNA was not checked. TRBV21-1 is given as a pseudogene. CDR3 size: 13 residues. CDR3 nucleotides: TGTGCCAGCGGTACGGGAGCGGCGGCTCGGCAGTACTTC. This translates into CASGTGAAARQYF.

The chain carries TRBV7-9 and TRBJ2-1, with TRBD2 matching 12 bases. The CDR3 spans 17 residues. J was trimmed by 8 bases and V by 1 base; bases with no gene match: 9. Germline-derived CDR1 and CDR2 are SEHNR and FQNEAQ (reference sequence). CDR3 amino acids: CASSLVVKTSGSDEQFF. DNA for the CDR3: TGTGCCAGCAGCTTAGTTGTGAAGACTAGCGGGAGCGATGAGCAGTTCTTC. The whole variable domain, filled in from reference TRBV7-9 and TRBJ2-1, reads DTGVSQNPRHKITKRGQNVTFRCDPISEHNRLYWYRQTLGQGPEFLTYFQNEAQLEKSRLLSDRFSAERPKGSFSTLEIQRTEQGDSAMYLCASSLVVKTSGSDEQFFGPGTRLTVL.

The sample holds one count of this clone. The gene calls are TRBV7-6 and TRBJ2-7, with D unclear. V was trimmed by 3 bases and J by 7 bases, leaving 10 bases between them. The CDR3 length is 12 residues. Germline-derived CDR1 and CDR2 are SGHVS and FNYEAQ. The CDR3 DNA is TGTGCCAGCAGCTTCCTCAATGAGGAGCAGTACTTC. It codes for CASSFLNEEQYF. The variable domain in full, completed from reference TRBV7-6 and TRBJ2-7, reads GAGVSQSPRYKVTKRGQDVALRCDPISGHVSLYWYRQALGQGPEFLTYFNYEAQQDKSGLPNDRFSAERPEGSISTLTIQRTEQRDSAMYRCASSFLNEEQYFGPGTRLTVT.

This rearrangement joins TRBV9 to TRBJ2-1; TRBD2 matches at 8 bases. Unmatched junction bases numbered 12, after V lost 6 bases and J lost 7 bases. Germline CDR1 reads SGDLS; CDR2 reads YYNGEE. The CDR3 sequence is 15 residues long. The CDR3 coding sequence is TGTGCCAGCACCCGAGAATCGGGGGGGCTTAATGAGCAGTTCTTC. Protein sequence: CASTRESGGLNEQFF.

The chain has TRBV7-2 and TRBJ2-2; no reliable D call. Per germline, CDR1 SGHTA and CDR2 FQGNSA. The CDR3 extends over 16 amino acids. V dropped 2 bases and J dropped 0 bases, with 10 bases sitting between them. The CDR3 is CASSLRDMPNTGELFF. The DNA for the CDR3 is TGTGCCAGCAGCTTAAGAGACATGCCGAACACCGGGGAGCTGTTTTTT.

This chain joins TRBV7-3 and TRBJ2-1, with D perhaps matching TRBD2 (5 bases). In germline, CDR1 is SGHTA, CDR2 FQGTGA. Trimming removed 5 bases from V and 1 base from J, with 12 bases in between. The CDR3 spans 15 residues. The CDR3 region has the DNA TGTGCCAGCAGCACTGGACTTTCTTCCTACAATGAGCAGTTCTTC. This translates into CASSTGLSSYNEQFF.

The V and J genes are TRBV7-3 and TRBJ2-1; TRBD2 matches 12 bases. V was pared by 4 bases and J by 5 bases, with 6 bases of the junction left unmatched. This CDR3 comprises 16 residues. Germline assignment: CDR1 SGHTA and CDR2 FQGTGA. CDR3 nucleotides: TGTGCCAGCAGCTCCGGACTAGCGGGGACGAACAATGAGCAGTTCTTC. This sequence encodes CASSSGLAGTNNEQFF.

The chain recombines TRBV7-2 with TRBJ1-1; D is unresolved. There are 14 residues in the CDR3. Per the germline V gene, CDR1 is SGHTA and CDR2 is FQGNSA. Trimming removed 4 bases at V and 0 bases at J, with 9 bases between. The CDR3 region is CASSSLLMNTEAFF. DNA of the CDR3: TGTGCCAGCAGCTCCCTACTAATGAACACTGAAGCTTTCTTT.

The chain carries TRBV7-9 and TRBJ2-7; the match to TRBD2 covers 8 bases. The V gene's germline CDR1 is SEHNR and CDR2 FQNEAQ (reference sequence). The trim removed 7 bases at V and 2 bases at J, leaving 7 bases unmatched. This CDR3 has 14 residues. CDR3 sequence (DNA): TGTGCCAGCACCGCGAGCGGGAGACCCTACGAGCAGTACTTC. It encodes CASTASGRPYEQYF.

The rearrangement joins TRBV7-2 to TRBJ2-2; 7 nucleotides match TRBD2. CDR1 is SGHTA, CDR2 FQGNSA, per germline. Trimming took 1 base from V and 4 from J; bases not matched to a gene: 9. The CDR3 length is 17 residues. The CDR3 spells CASSLDGGGLLTGELFF. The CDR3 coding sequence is TGTGCCAGCAGCTTAGACGGGGGAGGGCTACTCACCGGGGAGCTGTTTTTT.

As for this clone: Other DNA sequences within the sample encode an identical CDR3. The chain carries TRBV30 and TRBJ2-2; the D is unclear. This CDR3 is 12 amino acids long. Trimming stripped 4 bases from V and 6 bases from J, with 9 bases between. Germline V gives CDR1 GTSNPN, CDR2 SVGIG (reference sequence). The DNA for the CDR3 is TGTGCCTGGAACACTAACGCCGGGGAGCTGTTTTTT. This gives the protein CAWNTNAGELFF.

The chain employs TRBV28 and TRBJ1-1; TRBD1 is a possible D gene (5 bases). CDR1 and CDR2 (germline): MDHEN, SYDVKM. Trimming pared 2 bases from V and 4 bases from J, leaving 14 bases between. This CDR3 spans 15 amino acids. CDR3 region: CASSLAGTLSTEAFF. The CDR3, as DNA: TGTGCCAGCAGTTTAGCTGGGACTCTCTCCACTGAAGCTTTCTTT.